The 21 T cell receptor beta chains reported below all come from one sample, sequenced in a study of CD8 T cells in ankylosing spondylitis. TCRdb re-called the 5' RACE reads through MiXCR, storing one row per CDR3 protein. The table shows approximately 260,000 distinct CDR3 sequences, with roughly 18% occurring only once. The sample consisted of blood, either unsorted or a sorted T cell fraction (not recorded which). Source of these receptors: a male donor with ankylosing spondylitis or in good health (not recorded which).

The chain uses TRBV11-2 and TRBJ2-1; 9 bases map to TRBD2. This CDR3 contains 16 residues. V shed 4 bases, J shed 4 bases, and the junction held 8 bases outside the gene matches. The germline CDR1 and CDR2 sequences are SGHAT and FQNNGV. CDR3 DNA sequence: TGTGCCAGCAGCTCCATCACTAGCGGGCCATACAATGAGCAGTTCTTC. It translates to CASSSITSGPYNEQFF.

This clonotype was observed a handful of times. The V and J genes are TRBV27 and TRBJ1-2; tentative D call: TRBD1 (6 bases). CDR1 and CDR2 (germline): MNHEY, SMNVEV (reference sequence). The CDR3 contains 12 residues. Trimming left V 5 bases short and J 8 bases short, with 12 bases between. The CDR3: CASSLGGSGYTF. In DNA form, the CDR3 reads TGTGCCAGCAGTCTGGGGGGCAGCGGCTACACCTTC.

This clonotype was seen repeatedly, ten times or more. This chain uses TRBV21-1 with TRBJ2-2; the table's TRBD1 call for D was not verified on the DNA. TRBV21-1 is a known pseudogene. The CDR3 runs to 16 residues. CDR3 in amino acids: CASPGDKEGGTGELFF. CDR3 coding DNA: TGTGCCAGCCCAGGGGACAAGGAGGGGGGAACCGGGGAGCTGTTTTTT.

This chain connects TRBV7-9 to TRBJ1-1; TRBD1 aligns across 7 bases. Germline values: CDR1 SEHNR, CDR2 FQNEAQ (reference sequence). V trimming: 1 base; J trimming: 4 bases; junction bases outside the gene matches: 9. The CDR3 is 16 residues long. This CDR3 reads CASSLVEVQGSTEAFF. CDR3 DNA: TGTGCCAGCAGCTTAGTAGAGGTACAGGGGTCCACTGAAGCTTTCTTT.

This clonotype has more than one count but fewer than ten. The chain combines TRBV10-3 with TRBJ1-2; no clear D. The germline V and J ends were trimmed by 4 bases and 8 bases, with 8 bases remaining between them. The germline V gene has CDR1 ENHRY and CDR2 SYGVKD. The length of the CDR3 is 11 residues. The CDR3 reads CAISALEGYTF. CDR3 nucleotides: TGTGCCATCAGTGCTCTAGAGGGCTACACCTTC.

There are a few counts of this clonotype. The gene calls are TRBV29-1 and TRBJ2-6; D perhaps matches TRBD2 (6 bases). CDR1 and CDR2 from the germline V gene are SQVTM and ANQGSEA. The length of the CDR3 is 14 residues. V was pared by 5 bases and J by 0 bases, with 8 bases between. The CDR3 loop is CSVSGDSGANVLTF. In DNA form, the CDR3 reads TGCAGCGTTTCGGGGGACTCTGGGGCCAACGTCCTGACTTTC.

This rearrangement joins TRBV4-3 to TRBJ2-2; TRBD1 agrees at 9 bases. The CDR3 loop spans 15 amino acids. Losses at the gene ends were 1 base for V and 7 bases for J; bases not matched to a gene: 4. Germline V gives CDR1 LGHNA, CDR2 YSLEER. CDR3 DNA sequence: TGCGCCAGCAGCCAAGTGACAGGGGGGTACGGGGAGCTGTTTTTT. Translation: CASSQVTGGYGELFF.

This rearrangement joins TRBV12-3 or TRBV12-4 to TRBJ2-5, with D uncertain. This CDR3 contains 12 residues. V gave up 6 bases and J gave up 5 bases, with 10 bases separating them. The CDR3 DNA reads TGTGCCAGCAGCCCCCTAATTGAGACCCAGTACTTC. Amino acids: CASSPLIETQYF.

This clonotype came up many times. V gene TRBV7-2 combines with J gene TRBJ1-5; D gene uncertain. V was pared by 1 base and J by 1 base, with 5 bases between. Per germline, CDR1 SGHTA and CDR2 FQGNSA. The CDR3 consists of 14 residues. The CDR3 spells CASSLGQSNQPQHF. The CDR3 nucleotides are TGTGCCAGCAGCTTAGGACAAAGCAATCAGCCCCAGCATTTT.

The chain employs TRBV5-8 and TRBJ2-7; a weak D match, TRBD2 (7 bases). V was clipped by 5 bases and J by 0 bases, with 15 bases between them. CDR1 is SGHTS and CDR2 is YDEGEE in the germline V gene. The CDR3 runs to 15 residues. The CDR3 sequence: CASSSKGGSSYEQYF. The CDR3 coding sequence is TGTGCCAGCAGTAGCAAGGGGGGGAGCTCCTACGAGCAGTACTTC.

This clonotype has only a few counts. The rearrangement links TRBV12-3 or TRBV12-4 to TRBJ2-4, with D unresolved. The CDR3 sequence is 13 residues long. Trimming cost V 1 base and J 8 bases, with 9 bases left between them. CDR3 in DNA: TGTGCCAGCAGTTTAGGTTCTTTTGACATTCAGTACTTC. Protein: CASSLGSFDIQYF.

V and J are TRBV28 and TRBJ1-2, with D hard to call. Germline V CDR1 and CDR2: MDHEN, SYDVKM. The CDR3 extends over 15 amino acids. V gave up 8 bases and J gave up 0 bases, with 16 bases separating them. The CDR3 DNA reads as TGTGCCAGCGCTCGCGACCCCCAACCTAACTATGGCTACACCTTC. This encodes CASARDPQPNYGYTF.

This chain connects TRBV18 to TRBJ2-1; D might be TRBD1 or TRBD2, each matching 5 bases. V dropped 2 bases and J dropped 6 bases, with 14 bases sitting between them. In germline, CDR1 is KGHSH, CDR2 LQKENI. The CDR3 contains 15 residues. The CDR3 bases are TGTGCCAGCTCACCAAGGCTCGGGGACGGCAATGAGCAGTTCTTC. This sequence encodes CASSPRLGDGNEQFF.

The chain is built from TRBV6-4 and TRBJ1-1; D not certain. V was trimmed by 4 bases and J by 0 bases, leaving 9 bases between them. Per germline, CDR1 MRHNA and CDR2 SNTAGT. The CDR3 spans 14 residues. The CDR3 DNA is TGTGCCAGCAGTGGTGCTTCCATGAACACTGAAGCTTTCTTT. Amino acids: CASSGASMNTEAFF.

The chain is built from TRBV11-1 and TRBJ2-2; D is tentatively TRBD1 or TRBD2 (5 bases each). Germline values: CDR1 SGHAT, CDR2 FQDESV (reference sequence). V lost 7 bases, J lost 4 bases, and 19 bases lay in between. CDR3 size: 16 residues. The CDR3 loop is CASTQHGPGSTGELFF. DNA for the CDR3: TGTGCCAGCACCCAACACGGCCCAGGGAGCACCGGGGAGCTGTTTTTT.

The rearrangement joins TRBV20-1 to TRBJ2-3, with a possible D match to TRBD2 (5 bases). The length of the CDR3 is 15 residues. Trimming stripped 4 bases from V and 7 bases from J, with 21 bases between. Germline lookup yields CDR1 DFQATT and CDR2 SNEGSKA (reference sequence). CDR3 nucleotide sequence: TGCAGTGCTATCCCCGATGACGCGCCGGGATATACGCAGTATTTT. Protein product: CSAIPDDAPGYTQYF.

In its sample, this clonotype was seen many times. The CDR3 loop reads CASWGSSYEQYF. CDR3 sequence (DNA): TGTGCCAGCTGGGGCAGCTCCTACGAGCAGTACTTC. The rearrangement uses TRBV11-2 and TRBJ2-7, with a tentative D call TRBD1 (5 bases). The CDR3 has 12 amino acids. From germline, CDR1 is SGHAT and CDR2 FQNNGV. V was shortened by 8 bases and J by 0 bases, with 8 bases between the two germline ends.

The CDR3 nucleotides read TGTGCCAGCAGCTCCCGGGGGTACAATGAGCAGTTCTTC. It translates to CASSSRGYNEQFF. The chain employs TRBV11-2 and TRBJ2-1; TRBD2 might be the D (6 bases). Looked up from germline, CDR1 is SGHAT and CDR2 is FQNNGV. The CDR3 is 13 amino acids. V was clipped by 4 bases and J by 4 bases, with 8 bases between them.

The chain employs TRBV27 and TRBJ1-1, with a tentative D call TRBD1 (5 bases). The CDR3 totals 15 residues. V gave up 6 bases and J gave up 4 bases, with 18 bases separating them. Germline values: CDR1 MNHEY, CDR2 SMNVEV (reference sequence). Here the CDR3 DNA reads TGTGCCAGCAGATATAGGTCGGGGGAACGCACTGAAGCTTTCTTT. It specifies CASRYRSGERTEAFF.

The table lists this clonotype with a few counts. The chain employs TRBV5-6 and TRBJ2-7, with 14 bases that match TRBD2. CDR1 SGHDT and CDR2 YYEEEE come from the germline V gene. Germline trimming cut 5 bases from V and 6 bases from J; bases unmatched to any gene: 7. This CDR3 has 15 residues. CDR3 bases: TGTGCCAGCAGTCAGGGACTAGCGGGAGTCAGCGAGCAGTACTTC. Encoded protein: CASSQGLAGVSEQYF.

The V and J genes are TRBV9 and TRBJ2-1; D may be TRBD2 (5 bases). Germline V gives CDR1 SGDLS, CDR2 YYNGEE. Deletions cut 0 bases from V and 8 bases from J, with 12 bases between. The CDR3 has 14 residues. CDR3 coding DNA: TGTGCCAGCAGCGTAGCTGTAGCGTCCTATGAGCAGTTCTTC. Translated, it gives CASSVAVASYEQFF.